This T cell receptor beta chain was captured in a study of blood T cell repertoires in COVID-19. Study background: Specimens from acute and convalescent COVID-19 originated in the United States, Italy and Spain.

Profiled with immunoSEQ multiplex PCR; TCRdb holds only in-frame clones, not every one. Among 250,000 to 300,000 clones listed, over 75% were seen once. Those who participated ranged in age from roughly 18 to 90 years and resided in about two dozen US areas. This clone appeared once. The CDR3 extends over 15 amino acids. V shed 8 bases, J shed 6 bases, and the junction held 13 bases outside the gene matches. Germline V lookup: CDR1 SNHLY, CDR2 FYNNEI. The sequence was collected from a woman aged 25 to 45 who had recovered from COVID-19. The material sequenced was PBMCs or T cells enriched from blood (not recorded which). The chain links TRBV2 to TRBJ1-2, with 9 bases fitting TRBD1. The CDR3 region has the DNA TGTGCCAGCGGGGTCCAGGACAGGGGTAGCGATGGCTACACCTTC. Translation: CASGVQDRGSDGYTF.